The 10 T cell receptor beta chains below come from one sample, sequenced in a study of early T cells in non-severe SARS-CoV-2 infection. TCRdb itself ran the 5' RACE reads through MiXCR, one entry per CDR3 protein. The table records approximately 70,000 distinct CDR3 sequences, around 12% of them present only once. The sequenced sample was whole blood, obtained at baseline. The source of these receptors is an adult who was a healthcare worker with PCR-confirmed SARS-CoV-2 infection or an uninfected control (not recorded which).

This clonotype was counted many times. This sequence joins TRBV15 and TRBJ2-7; D is possibly TRBD1 (5 bases). Trimming removed 0 bases at V and 7 bases at J, with 22 bases between. The CDR3 consists of 17 residues. Germline assignment: CDR1 LNHNV and CDR2 YYDKDF (reference sequence). The CDR3 region has the DNA TGTGCCACCAGCAGAGATCGGTTGCAGGGTGGATCTTGGGAGCAGTACTTC. It specifies CATSRDRLQGGSWEQYF.

The table lists this clonotype with a few counts. This chain links TRBV20-1 with TRBJ1-4; D not certain. Trimming took off 8 bases at V and 5 bases at J, with 15 bases between the two ends. This CDR3 contains 13 residues. Germline V gene sequence: CDR1 DFQATT, CDR2 SNEGSKA (reference sequence). CDR3 in amino acids: CSQSRIGNEKLFF. CDR3 coding DNA: TGCAGTCAGTCTCGGATCGGGAATGAAAAACTGTTTTTT.

This clonotype has at least ten counts. V is TRBV3-1 and J is TRBJ1-5; D is undetermined. This CDR3 comprises 13 residues. CDR1 and CDR2 from the germline V gene are LGHDT and YNNKEL (reference sequence). The V end lost 5 bases, the J end lost 0 bases, and 5 bases lay between the germline ends. CDR3 nucleotides: TGTGCCAGCAGCAAGGATAGCAATCAGCCCCAGCATTTT. As protein: CASSKDSNQPQHF.

This clonotype came up many times. This rearrangement joins TRBV18 to TRBJ1-5, with TRBD1 matching 10 bases. The CDR3 is 14 amino acids. Germline loops: CDR1 KGHSH, CDR2 LQKENI. V trimming: 6 bases; J trimming: 5 bases; junction bases outside the gene matches: 4. The CDR3: CASSPGTGDQPQHF. Here the CDR3 DNA reads TGTGCCAGCTCCCCCGGGACAGGGGATCAGCCCCAGCATTTT.

V and J are TRBV28 and TRBJ2-7; D is undetermined. CDR1 MDHEN and CDR2 SYDVKM come from the germline V gene. Trimming removed 3 bases at V and 0 bases at J, with 6 bases between. The length of the CDR3 is 13 residues. The CDR3 reads CASSLASSYEQYF. The CDR3 bases are TGTGCCAGCAGTTTGGCCAGCTCCTACGAGCAGTACTTC.

The genes are TRBV6-5 and TRBJ1-1, with 7 bases identical to TRBD1. This CDR3 comprises 14 residues. Germline V lookup: CDR1 MNHEY, CDR2 SVGAGI. The J segment lost 5 bases and the V segment lost 2 bases, leaving 5 bases of the junction unmatched. Here the CDR3 reads CASSYGQARTEAFF. The CDR3 DNA reads TGTGCCAGCAGTTACGGACAGGCAAGAACTGAAGCTTTCTTT.

This clonotype turned up a few times. The chain couples TRBV15 to TRBJ1-1, with a weak D call TRBD1 (6 bases). V shed 4 bases and J shed 7 bases, with 22 bases lying between them. The CDR3 is made up of 16 amino acids. Germline CDR1 and CDR2: LNHNV and YYDKDF (reference sequence). The chain's CDR3 is CATSIPWGGGLDEAFF. CDR3 DNA: TGTGCCACCAGCATCCCATGGGGCGGGGGCCTCGATGAAGCTTTCTTT.

The sample holds a few counts of this clonotype. The chain uses TRBV10-1 and TRBJ2-7; tentatively, D is TRBD2 (6 bases). Trimming cost V 2 bases and J 4 bases, with 12 bases left between them. This CDR3 region has 14 residues. In germline, CDR1 is WNHNN, CDR2 SYGVQD (reference sequence). In DNA, the CDR3 is TGCGCCAGCAGTGAGGAGGGAGGCGAATACGAGCAGTACTTC. Translating gives CASSEEGGEYEQYF.

The V call is TRBV9, the J call TRBJ2-1; 7 positions match TRBD2. Looked up from germline, CDR1 is SGDLS and CDR2 is YYNGEE. CDR3 size: 15 residues. The ends lost 6 bases at V and 2 bases at J; junction bases unmatched: 8. CDR3 DNA: TGTGCCAGCACCCGAAGCGGGGTGACCTACAATGAGCAGTTCTTC. This encodes CASTRSGVTYNEQFF.

This clonotype was seen more than once but under ten times. The chain joins TRBV29-1 to TRBJ1-1; 7 bases line up with TRBD1. V lost 2 bases to trimming and J lost 13 bases; unmatched junction nucleotides: 16. CDR1 SQVTM and CDR2 ANQGSEA come from the germline V gene. The CDR3 loop spans 14 amino acids. CDR3 in amino acids: CSVERNRGGGSVFF. Written as DNA, the CDR3 is TGCAGCGTTGAAAGAAACAGGGGCGGGGGCTCTGTTTTCTTT.